This passage covers 20 T cell receptor beta chains from one sample sequenced in a study of Ad26.COV2.S vaccination and SARS-CoV-2 variants. This table comes from immunoSEQ multiplex PCR, and its TCRdb copy is limited to in-frame clones, with some not included. In the table there are 200,000 to 300,000 clones, around 87% of which are singletons. Treatment noted: 19 received Ad26.COV2.S at low or high dose, single or two shots; about 5 received placebo; per-sample allocation not given. Day 63 after the first injection of vaccine or placebo was the sampling time. Here the sequenced sample was peripheral blood, taken in a trial of Ad26.COV2.S vaccine versus placebo. These TCRs come from a person between 18 and 65 years old who received the Ad26.COV2.S COVID-19 vaccine or a placebo.

The rearrangement joins TRBV5-1 to TRBJ2-5, with 14 bases that match TRBD2. V lost 4 bases, J lost 5 bases, and 10 bases stayed unmatched. The CDR3 is 17 residues long. Germline CDR1 SGHRS, CDR2 YFSETQ. The CDR3 DNA reads as TGCGCCAGCAGCCCCCGACTAGCGGGAGGGCCCCAGGAGACCCAGTACTTC. Its translation: CASSPRLAGGPQETQYF.

This clone has only one observation. The genes are TRBV5-8 and TRBJ2-4; D might be TRBD1 (6 bases). CDR1 is SGHTS, CDR2 YDEGEE, per germline. The germline V and J ends were trimmed by 7 bases and 8 bases, with 19 bases remaining between them. This CDR3 is built from 14 residues. The CDR3 is CASGFDPSGDIQYF. The CDR3 nucleotides are TGTGCCAGCGGATTTGACCCCTCAGGGGACATTCAGTACTTC. The entire variable domain, with the rest obtained from reference TRBV5-8 and TRBJ2-4, is as follows: EAGVTQSPTHLIKTRGQQATLRCSPISGHTSVYWYQQALGLGLQFLLWYDEGEERNRGNFPPRFSGRQFPNYSSELNVNALELEDSALYLCASGFDPSGDIQYFGAGTRLSVL.

Notes on this clone: A read error may account for a junction end that differs from germline. The rearrangement uses TRBV7-2 and TRBJ2-7, with 11 positions matching TRBD2. The CDR3 runs 15 residues. Germline V CDR1 and CDR2: SGHTA, FQGNSA. The DNA for the CDR3 is TGTGTCAGCGGCTCCCCCGGGACTAGCGGCTACGAGCAGTACTTC. Translation gives CVSGSPGTSGYEQYF.

V usage is TRBV7-3 and J usage is TRBJ2-7, with D possibly TRBD1 on 6 matching bases. This CDR3 spans 14 amino acids. The V gene lost 5 bases and the J gene lost 4 bases, with 15 bases spanning the gap. The germline CDR1 and CDR2 sequences are SGHTA and FQGTGA. CDR3 amino acids: CASSQYRQAYEQYF. The CDR3 coding sequence is TGTGCCAGCAGCCAATACCGACAGGCGTACGAGCAGTACTTC. Using reference TRBV7-3 and TRBJ2-7 for the parts outside the CDR3, the full variable domain is GAGVSQTPSNKVTEKGKYVELRCDPISGHTALYWYRQSLGQGPEFLIYFQGTGAADDSGLPNDRFFAVRPEGSVSTLKIQRTERGDSAVYLCASSQYRQAYEQYFGPGTRLTVT.

This clone showed up just a few times. The chain has TRBV5-6 and TRBJ2-7; D is perhaps TRBD1 (6 bases). This CDR3 region has 14 residues. Trimming took off 4 bases at V and 9 bases at J, with 20 bases between the two ends. Germline V CDR1 and CDR2: SGHDT, YYEEEE. CDR3 loop: CASSVSGQRGGQYF. CDR3 in DNA: TGTGCCAGCAGCGTATCGGGACAAAGAGGGGGGCAGTACTTC.

This clone was counted at least ten times. CDR3 coding DNA: TGTGCCAGCAGCGTGACTTCAAGACAAGAGACCCAGTACTTC. Its protein product is CASSVTSRQETQYF. The chain employs TRBV7-9 and TRBJ2-5; no clear D gene. CDR1 is SEHNR, CDR2 FQNEAQ, per germline (reference sequence). The ends were cut back, 5 bases at V and 2 bases at J, with 12 bases in the middle. There are 14 residues in the CDR3.

This clone was found once. The V gene is TRBV9, the J gene TRBJ2-7; no clear D gene. Trimming removed 0 bases at V and 5 bases at J, with 9 bases between. The CDR3 covers 13 residues. Germline loops: CDR1 SGDLS, CDR2 YYNGEE. DNA of the CDR3: TGTGCCAGCAGCGTAGCACAGACCGACGAGCAGTACTTC. It yields the protein CASSVAQTDEQYF.

The chain joins TRBV7-2 to TRBJ2-7; 16 bases align to TRBD2. Germline V gene sequence: CDR1 SGHTA, CDR2 FQGNSA. The junction had 7 bases not matched to a gene; V was cut back by 4 bases and J by 7 bases. The CDR3 has 16 amino acids. This chain's CDR3 is CASSSGLAGGPGEQYF. In DNA form, the CDR3 reads TGTGCCAGCAGCTCGGGACTAGCGGGAGGGCCGGGGGAGCAGTACTTC.

The V gene is TRBV28, the J gene TRBJ2-7, with D possibly TRBD2 on 6 matching bases. The germline V gene has CDR1 MDHEN and CDR2 SYDVKM. The CDR3 runs 12 residues. V was pared by 11 bases and J by 7 bases, with 18 bases between. The CDR3 here is CAATSGPTEQYF. The CDR3 bases are TGTGCCGCGACTAGTGGGCCTACGGAGCAGTACTTC. The entire variable domain, with the rest obtained from reference TRBV28 and TRBJ2-7, is as follows: DVKVTQSSRYLVKRTGEKVFLECVQDMDHENMFWYRQDPGLGLRLIYFSYDVKMKEKGDIPEGYSVSREKKERFSLILESASTNQTSMYLCAATSGPTEQYFGPGTRLTVT.

The chain links TRBV19 to TRBJ1-2, with D perhaps TRBD1 (5 bases). The length of the CDR3 is 13 residues. Germline V gives CDR1 LNHDA, CDR2 SQIVND (reference sequence). V shed 7 bases and J shed 5 bases, with 14 bases lying between them. The CDR3 DNA reads TGTGCCAGTACTTACCGGGACTCATATGGCTACACCTTC. Translating gives CASTYRDSYGYTF.

This clone has just one count. The J gene is TRBJ2-2, the V gene TRBV19; 9 nucleotides align to TRBD1. The length of the CDR3 is 17 residues. In germline, CDR1 is LNHDA, CDR2 SQIVND (reference sequence). Germline trimming cut 3 bases from V and 1 base from J; bases unmatched to any gene: 6. Here the CDR3 reads CASSMAQGAGNTGELFF. CDR3 nucleotide sequence: TGTGCCAGTAGTATGGCACAGGGGGCAGGGAACACCGGGGAGCTGTTTTTT.

This chain uses TRBV6-2 or TRBV6-3 with TRBJ1-1; D uncertain. The germline V and J ends were trimmed by 0 bases and 4 bases, with 6 bases remaining between them. Germline assignment: CDR1 MNHEY and CDR2 SVGEGT. CDR3 length: 13 residues. CDR3 sequence (DNA): TGTGCCAGCAGTTACTCACCAGGCACTGAAGCTTTCTTT. Protein: CASSYSPGTEAFF.

In this sample, this clone turned up once. The chain is built from TRBV25-1 and TRBJ1-2, with no clear D. The CDR3 runs to 14 residues. V was trimmed by 2 bases and J by 4 bases, leaving 11 bases between them. The germline V gene encodes CDR1 MGHDK and CDR2 SYGVNS. The CDR3: CASSEREGGYGYTF. CDR3 bases: TGTGCCAGCAGTGAACGGGAGGGAGGCTATGGCTACACCTTC.

CDR3 in DNA: TGTGCCAGCAGTTTCCCCCCGGGGCGCAACTATGGCTACACCTTC. Translation gives CASSFPPGRNYGYTF. This chain links TRBV28 with TRBJ1-2; tentative D call: TRBD1 (5 bases). The V end lost 3 bases, the J end lost 2 bases, and 13 bases lay between the germline ends. Germline V gene data show CDR1 as MDHEN and CDR2 as SYDVKM. The CDR3 covers 15 residues.

The CDR3: CASTLELAGGYNEQFF. CDR3 nucleotides: TGCGCCAGCACCCTGGAACTAGCGGGAGGATACAATGAGCAGTTCTTC. This rearrangement joins TRBV5-1 to TRBJ2-1, with 12 bases identical to TRBD2. This CDR3 has 16 amino acids. Germline V gives CDR1 SGHRS, CDR2 YFSETQ. Trimming took 6 bases from V and 4 from J; bases not matched to a gene: 8.

As for this clone: This sample also contains other DNA sequences that code for the same CDR3. The V gene is TRBV30, the J gene TRBJ2-7; D is undetermined. The CDR3 spans 11 residues. Deletions cut 2 bases from V and 0 bases from J, with 2 bases between. Per the germline V gene, CDR1 is GTSNPN and CDR2 is SVGIG (reference sequence). CDR3 nucleotide sequence: TGTGCCTGGAGTCTCTCCTACGAGCAGTACTTC. Protein sequence: CAWSLSYEQYF.

Here the CDR3 DNA reads TGTGCCAGCAGTCCCCCCGGGACAGGGAAAGATACGCAGTATTTT. Translating it yields CASSPPGTGKDTQYF. This chain uses TRBV28 with TRBJ2-3; 9 bases align to TRBD1. CDR3 size: 15 residues. Germline loops: CDR1 MDHEN, CDR2 SYDVKM. V lost 5 bases and J lost 5; bases outside the gene matches: 8.

The genes are TRBV5-5 and TRBJ2-7, with D perhaps TRBD2 (5 bases). CDR1 is SGHKS, CDR2 YYEKEE, per germline (reference sequence). V was pared by 2 bases and J by 4 bases, with 13 bases between. This CDR3 is 14 amino acids long. The CDR3 DNA sequence: TGTGCCAGCAGCTTTTATGAGGGATTATACGAGCAGTACTTC. This translates into CASSFYEGLYEQYF. The full variable domain, in which reference TRBV5-5 and TRBJ2-7 provide the parts outside the CDR3, is DAGVTQSPTHLIKTRGQQVTLRCSPISGHKSVSWYQQVLGQGPQFIFQYYEKEERGRGNFPDRFSARQFPNYSSELNVNALLLGDSALYLCASSFYEGLYEQYFGPGTRLTVT.

The V and J genes are TRBV11-2 and TRBJ1-1, with D unclear. V lost 3 bases and J 4 bases, leaving 9 bases between the germline ends. The CDR3 spans 13 residues. Germline V gene sequence: CDR1 SGHAT, CDR2 FQNNGV. The CDR3 loop reads CASSFTGSTEAFF. CDR3 bases: TGTGCCAGCAGCTTCACTGGGAGCACTGAAGCTTTCTTT.

The V gene is TRBV7-9, the J gene TRBJ1-1; D not certain. The CDR3 has 12 amino acids. V was trimmed by 3 bases and J by 4 bases, leaving 6 bases between them. Germline V gene sequence: CDR1 SEHNR, CDR2 FQNEAQ (reference sequence). CDR3 in amino acids: CASSFGRTEAFF. The CDR3 DNA follows: TGTGCCAGCAGCTTCGGACGCACTGAAGCTTTCTTT.